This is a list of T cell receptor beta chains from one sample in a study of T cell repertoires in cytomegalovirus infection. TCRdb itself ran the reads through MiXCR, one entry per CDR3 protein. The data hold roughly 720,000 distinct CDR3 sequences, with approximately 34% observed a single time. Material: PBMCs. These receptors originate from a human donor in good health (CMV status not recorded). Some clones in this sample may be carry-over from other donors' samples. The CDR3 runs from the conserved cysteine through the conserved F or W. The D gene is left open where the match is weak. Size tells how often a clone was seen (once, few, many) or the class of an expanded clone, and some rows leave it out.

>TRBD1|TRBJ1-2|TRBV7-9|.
TGTGCCAGCAGCCCGAGGACAGGGCATTATGGCTACACCTTC
CASSPRTGHYGYTF
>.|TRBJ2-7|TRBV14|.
TGTGCCAGCAGTAACAGGGTAACCTACGAGCAGTACTTC
CASSNRVTYEQYF
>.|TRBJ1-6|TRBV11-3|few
TGTGCCAGCAGCTTAGCGGGGGGGCGATTAAATTCACCCCTCCACTTT
CASSLAGGRLNSPLHF
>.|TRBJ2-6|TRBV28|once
TGTGCCAGCAGTTCACTGGAGGGGCGCTCTGGGGCCAACGTCCTGACTTTC
CASSSLEGRSGANVLTF
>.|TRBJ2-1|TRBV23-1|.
TGCGCCAGCAGTCAATCCGAGCGGATGTACAATGAGCAGTTCTTC
CASSQSERMYNEQFF
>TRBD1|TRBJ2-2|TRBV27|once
TGTGCCAGCAGTTTCCGCGGACAGGTGGACACCGGGGAGCTGTTTTTT
CASSFRGQVDTGELFF
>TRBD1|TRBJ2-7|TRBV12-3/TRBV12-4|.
TGTGCCAGCAGCACCCGACGGGACAGCCCCTACGAGCAGTACTTC
CASSTRRDSPYEQYF
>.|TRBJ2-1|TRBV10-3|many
TGTGCCATCAGTGACCCTACAATGGGCGGCTCCTCCTACAATGAGCAGTTCTTC
CAISDPTMGGSSYNEQFF
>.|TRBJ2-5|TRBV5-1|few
TGCGCCAGCCAGGCTCTTGGGAGTGGGCAAGAGACCCAGTACTTC
CASQALGSGQETQYF
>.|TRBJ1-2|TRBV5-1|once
TGCGCCAGCAGCTTGGCAGACGCTAACTATGGCTACACCTTC
CASSLADANYGYTF
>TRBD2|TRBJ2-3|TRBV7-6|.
TGTGCCAGCACCCCTGCGACTAGCGGGGGAACAGATACGCAGTATTTT
CASTPATSGGTDTQYF
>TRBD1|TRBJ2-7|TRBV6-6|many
TGTGCCAGCAGTTACTCTCCGACAGGGTTATCCTACGAGCAGTACTTC
CASSYSPTGLSYEQYF
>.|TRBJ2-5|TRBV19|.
TGTGCCAGTAGTATAGGCGGAGGGACCTTTGAGACCCAGTACTTC
CASSIGGGTFETQYF
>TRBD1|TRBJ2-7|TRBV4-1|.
TGCGCCAGCAGCCCGACAGGGCTGAATCAAGGCACCTACGAGCAGTACTTC
CASSPTGLNQGTYEQYF
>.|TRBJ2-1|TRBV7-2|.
TGTGCCAGCAGCCTCCCGGCAACCTCCTTTTACAATGAGCAGTTCTTC
CASSLPATSFYNEQFF
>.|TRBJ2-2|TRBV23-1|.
TGCGCCAGCAGTCAATGGATAGGGACCCCCACCGGGGAGCTGTTTTTT
CASSQWIGTPTGELFF
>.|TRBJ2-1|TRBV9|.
TGTGCCAGCAGCGTAGACCCCCCTCAGGGCTCCTACAATGAGCAGTTCTTC
CASSVDPPQGSYNEQFF
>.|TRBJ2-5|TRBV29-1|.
TGCAGCGTTGCCGCAGGGAAAGAGACCCAGTACTTC
CSVAAGKETQYF
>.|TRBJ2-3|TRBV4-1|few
TGCGCCAGCAGTCCCAGCTGGGGGGGGCCCTGGAGTGCAGATACGCAGTATTTT
CASSPSWGGPWSADTQYF
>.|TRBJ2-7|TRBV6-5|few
TGTGCCAGCAGCCTTCTAGGAGGGGGGACCTCCTACGAGCAGTACTTC
CASSLLGGGTSYEQYF
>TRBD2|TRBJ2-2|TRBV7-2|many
TGTGCCAGCAGCTTAGGGACTAGCGGGAGTAGGCAGCTGTTTTTT
CASSLGTSGSRQLFF
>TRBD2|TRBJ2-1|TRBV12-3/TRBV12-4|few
TGTGCCAGCAGTGGCCCGGGACTACGCTCCTACAATGAGCAGTTCTTC
CASSGPGLRSYNEQFF
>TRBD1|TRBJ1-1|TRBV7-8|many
TGTGCCAGCAGCTCCAGCTGGGGTCAGGGGGTCGGGGACACTGAAGCTTTCTTT
CASSSSWGQGVGDTEAFF
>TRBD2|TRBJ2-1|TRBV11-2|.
TGTGCCAGCAGCCCCGGGACTAGCGGGAGTATGGGGCATGAGCAGTTCTTC
CASSPGTSGSMGHEQFF
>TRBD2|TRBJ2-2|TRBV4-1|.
TGTGCCAGCAGTCGTAGCGGGAGGGAGGGCGGGGAGCTGTTTTTT
CASSRSGREGGELFF
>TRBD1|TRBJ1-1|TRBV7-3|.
TGTGCCAGCAGCTTACAGGGACAGCTCAACACTGAAGCTTTCTTT
CASSLQGQLNTEAFF
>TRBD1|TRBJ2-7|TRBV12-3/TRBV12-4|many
TGTGCCAGCAGTCAAGGGACAGGTTTATACGAGCAGTACTTC
CASSQGTGLYEQYF
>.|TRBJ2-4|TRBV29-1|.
TGCAGCGTTGAAAACGCTTACGGGAGCCCCTACTTC
CSVENAYGSPYF
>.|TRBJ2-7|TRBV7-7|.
TGTGCTAGCAGCTTTCAGACTGGCTACGAGCAGTACTTC
CASSFQTGYEQYF
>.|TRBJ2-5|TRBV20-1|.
TGCAGTGCTAGACTAGCCGAGACCCAGTACTTC
CSARLAETQYF
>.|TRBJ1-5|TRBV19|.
TGTGCCAGTACTCGTACGGGAGGCGGGATCGACGATCGAAGTCAGCCCCAGCATTTT
CASTRTGGGIDDRSQPQHF
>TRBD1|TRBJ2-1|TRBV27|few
TGTGCCAGCAGACTTCCGGGACAGGGATATGAGCAGTTCTTC
CASRLPGQGYEQFF
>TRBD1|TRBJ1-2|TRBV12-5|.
TGTGCTAGGGGTCCCTTCAACCCCCGGGACAGGGATGGTTTGGGCTACACCTTC
CARGPFNPRDRDGLGYTF
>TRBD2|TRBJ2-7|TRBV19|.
TGTGCCAGTAGTACCGAGTCCACTAGCGGGAGGATCCACGAGCAGTACTTC
CASSTESTSGRIHEQYF
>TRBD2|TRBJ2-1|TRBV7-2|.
TGTGCCAGCAGCTTAGGAGTCTCCCTAGCGGGAGCAGTCAATGGGCAGTTCTTC
CASSLGVSLAGAVNGQFF
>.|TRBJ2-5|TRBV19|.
TGTGCCAGTAGTGTCCGGGACGGGGCGGGCACCCAGTACTTC
CASSVRDGAGTQYF
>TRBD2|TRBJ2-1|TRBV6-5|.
TGTGCCAGCAGTTACTCGATGAGCGGGGCGAATGAGCAGTTCTTC
CASSYSMSGANEQFF
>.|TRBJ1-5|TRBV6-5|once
TGTGCCAGAAGTGGCCCCCCCAGAAGGGTCAGGGCTCCGCCCCCGCCTTTT
CARSGPPRRVRAPPPPF
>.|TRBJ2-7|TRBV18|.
TGTGCCAGCTCTTCCGCAGACAGGAACTACGAGCAGTACTTC
CASSSADRNYEQYF
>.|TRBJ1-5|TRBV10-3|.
TGTGCCACCAGTCTCGGGGGGCAGGAAGTCAATCAGCGCCAGCATTTT
CATSLGGQEVNQRQHF
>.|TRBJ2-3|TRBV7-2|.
TGTGCCAGCAGCTTCGAATGGACAGACCAGGGTAGTTTAGATACGCAGTATTTT
CASSFEWTDQGSLDTQYF
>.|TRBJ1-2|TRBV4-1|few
TGCGCCAGCAGCCAAGATCAGGGCTCAGCTAACTATGGCTACACCTTC
CASSQDQGSANYGYTF
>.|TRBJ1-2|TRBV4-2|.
TGTGCCAGCAGCCAAGAATTGCAGGGGCGAGGCTACACCTTC
CASSQELQGRGYTF
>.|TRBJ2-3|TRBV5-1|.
TGCGCCAGCAGCTTGAGTCGGGGGCCCAGCACAGATACGCAGTATTTT
CASSLSRGPSTDTQYF
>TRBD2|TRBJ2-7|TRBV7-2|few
TGTGCCAGCAGCCCCGCTAGCGGGAGTGTAAACGAGCAGTACTTC
CASSPASGSVNEQYF
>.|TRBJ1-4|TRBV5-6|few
TGTGCCAGCAGCTCCCGCCCCGGGGCAACTAATGAAAAACTGTTTTTT
CASSSRPGATNEKLFF
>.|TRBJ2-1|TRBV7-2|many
TGTGCCAGCAGCGTGAATCACGGGAGAACAGAGTTCTTC
CASSVNHGRTEFF
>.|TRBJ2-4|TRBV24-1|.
TGTGCCACCAGTGAATCAGGGAAAGGGGACATTCAGTACTTC
CATSESGKGDIQYF